This T cell receptor (beta chain) was recorded in a study of T and B cells in COVID-19 patients. Study context: Blood was sampled from COVID-19 patients who were either actively infected or recovered.

This clonotype was detected a few times. The germline V gene has CDR1 GTSNPN and CDR2 SVGIG (reference sequence). V was clipped by 0 bases and J by 1 base, with 6 bases between them. This CDR3 is built from 13 residues. TRB was amplified from about 260-540 ng of blood genomic DNA. TRB rearrangements were amplified by multiplex PCR with BIOMED2 TRB-A/B primers. In TCRdb, the multiplex PCR reads were re-called with MiXCR into one record per CDR3 protein. The profile shows 13,000 or so distinct CDR3 sequences, about 25% of them singletons. This sequence joins TRBV30 and TRBJ1-1; D remains unclear. The TCR comes from a human donor who had recovered from COVID-19. Sequences were obtained from blood. DNA for the CDR3: TGTGCCTGGAGTGTAAGGGCGAACACTGAAGCTTTCTTT. Its protein product is CAWSVRANTEAFF. Full variable domain (remainder filled in from reference TRBV30 and TRBJ1-1): SQTIHQWPATLVQPVGSPLSLECTVEGTSNPNLYWYRQAAGRGLQLLFYSVGIGQISSEVPQNLSASRPQDRQFILSSKKLLLSDSGFYLCAWSVRANTEAFFGQGTRLTVV.